In this sample, the clone carrying this T cell receptor (beta chain) turned up a few times. Its antigen is undetermined. The TCR library protocol was used to attach unique molecular identifiers. These identifiers were attached to individual cDNA molecules. TCRdb reanalysed the 5' RACE reads using MiXCR and keeps one entry per CDR3 protein. The table records 70,000 to 90,000 distinct CDR3 sequences, roughly a sixth of them present only once. These data belong to a study of early T cells in non-severe SARS-CoV-2 infection. For the study at large: Bulk RNA taken from unsorted whole blood was sequenced, leaving chains unpaired.

Findings of the study overall: VDJdb-based matching was biased toward anti-spike CD8 responses and missed private and CD4 specificities.

The germline gives CDR1 MDHEN, CDR2 SYDVKM. The CDR3 is 15 amino acids. V was clipped by 5 bases and J by 5 bases, with 18 bases between them. What was sequenced was whole blood. The receptor was isolated from an adult who was a healthcare worker with PCR-confirmed SARS-CoV-2 infection or an uninfected control (not recorded which). The chain carries TRBV28 and TRBJ1-1; D unclear. This CDR3 reads CASSPPESGETEAFF. CDR3 DNA sequence: TGTGCCAGCAGTCCACCGGAGTCCGGAGAGACTGAAGCTTTCTTT. Variable domain in full (rest from reference TRBV28 and TRBJ1-1): DVKVTQSSRYLVKRTGEKVFLECVQDMDHENMFWYRQDPGLGLRLIYFSYDVKMKEKGDIPEGYSVSREKKERFSLILESASTNQTSMYLCASSPPESGETEAFFGQGTRLTVV.